These 26 T cell receptor beta chains were sequenced from one sample in a study of CD8+ T cells in alopecia areata. RNA was extracted and reverse transcribed into cDNA as the sequencing template. Generated by immunoSEQ multiplex PCR, the TCRdb table keeps only in-frame clones and is missing some. The repertoire holds 150,000 to 200,000 clones, with about 65% as singletons. Described treatment: oral pan-JAK inhibitor, 5-10 mg twice daily. This specimen consisted of CD4+ T cells sorted from blood, obtained around week 50, from a patient treated with tofacitinib. These receptors all come from a human donor with alopecia areata.

This sequence joins TRBV29-1 and TRBJ1-2; 7 positions match TRBD1. The CDR3 sequence is 13 residues long. Germline CDR1 SQVTM, CDR2 ANQGSEA. Trimming at V came to 6 bases and at J to 4 bases, leaving 8 bases not matched to a gene. CDR3: CSVPRTGAYGYTF. The CDR3, as DNA: TGCAGCGTCCCCAGAACAGGGGCCTATGGCTACACCTTC.

This clone was found a few times. The V gene is TRBV10-3, the J gene TRBJ2-5; weak D call: TRBD2 (6 bases). The length of the CDR3 is 13 residues. In germline, CDR1 is ENHRY, CDR2 SYGVKD. V was trimmed by 8 bases and J by 5 bases, leaving 15 bases between them. Here the CDR3 reads CAIGGLKQETQYF. As DNA, the CDR3 is TGTGCCATCGGGGGGTTGAAGCAGGAGACCCAGTACTTC.

The gene calls are TRBV29-1 and TRBJ1-1; a possible D gene is TRBD1 (6 bases). V was pared by 6 bases and J by 7 bases, with 18 bases between. CDR1 is SQVTM and CDR2 is ANQGSEA in the germline V gene. The CDR3 spans 13 residues. CDR3 in amino acids: CSVGTQGTGEAFF. CDR3 coding DNA: TGCAGCGTCGGGACACAGGGTACTGGTGAAGCTTTCTTT.

The V call is TRBV6-6, the J call TRBJ2-7; no clear D gene. CDR3 length: 14 residues. Germline-derived CDR1 and CDR2 are MNHNY and SVGAGI (reference sequence). V lost 6 bases to trimming and J lost 7 bases, with 19 bases between them. CDR3 amino acids: CASRASGSGWEQYF. CDR3 coding DNA: TGTGCCAGCAGGGCGAGTGGGTCAGGATGGGAGCAGTACTTC.

This chain connects TRBV30 to TRBJ2-3, with 11 bases fitting TRBD2. CDR3 length: 16 amino acids. Trimming cost V 0 bases and J 8 bases; bases outside gene matches: 10. The germline gives CDR1 GTSNPN, CDR2 SVGIG (reference sequence). For the CDR3, the DNA is TGTGCCTGGAGTGTACTGCTAGCGGGGGGCGCGGGTACGCAGTATTTT. Translating it yields CAWSVLLAGGAGTQYF.

This chain links TRBV30 with TRBJ2-1, with 7 nucleotides matching TRBD2. V shed 3 bases and J 4 bases; nucleotides not matched to a gene: 9. Looked up from germline, CDR1 is GTSNPN and CDR2 is SVGIG (reference sequence). CDR3 length: 15 amino acids. Here the CDR3 reads CAWSKTSSPYNEQFF. The CDR3 nucleotides read TGTGCCTGGAGCAAGACTAGCTCTCCGTACAATGAGCAGTTCTTC.

This chain joins TRBV30 and TRBJ1-2, with 7 positions matching TRBD1. The V gene's germline CDR1 is GTSNPN and CDR2 SVGIG (reference sequence). With 2 bases clipped from V and 4 bases from J, the junction kept 7 bases outside the gene matches. The CDR3 totals 14 residues. DNA for the CDR3: TGTGCCTGGAGTATTCCAGGGACAGCCTATGGCTACACCTTC. It translates to CAWSIPGTAYGYTF.

V and J are TRBV7-9 and TRBJ1-6; D remains unclear. Germline V gene data show CDR1 as SEHNR and CDR2 as FQNEAQ (reference sequence). V gave up 1 base and J gave up 5 bases, with 12 bases separating them. This CDR3 comprises 16 residues. The CDR3 loop reads CASSLVCPKNNSPLHF. The CDR3 DNA follows: TGTGCCAGCAGCTTAGTATGCCCTAAAAATAATTCACCCCTCCACTTT.

The V call is TRBV10-3, the J call TRBJ2-3; the match to TRBD2 covers 7 bases. This CDR3 is built from 16 residues. Germline CDR1 and CDR2: ENHRY and SYGVKD. V was clipped by 7 bases and J by 0 bases; unmatched bases: 10. The CDR3 DNA sequence: TGTGCCATCACCGCTGGGAGCGGGGCTAGCACAGATACGCAGTATTTT. Translation: CAITAGSGASTDTQYF.

V is TRBV29-1 and J is TRBJ2-7; 8 nucleotides line up with TRBD1. The CDR3 consists of 12 residues. Germline lookup yields CDR1 SQVTM and CDR2 ANQGSEA. V shed 3 bases and J 5 bases; nucleotides not matched to a gene: 3. The CDR3 sequence: CSVDLDRDEQYF. The CDR3 DNA reads TGCAGCGTTGATCTGGACAGGGACGAGCAGTACTTC.

This clone has just a few counts. The V and J genes are TRBV7-9 and TRBJ2-3, with a weak D call TRBD2 (6 bases). Per germline, CDR1 SEHNR and CDR2 FQNEAQ (reference sequence). This CDR3 is built from 15 residues. The V end lost 6 bases, the J end lost 1 base, and 14 bases lay between the germline ends. CDR3 loop: CASSLQGGRTDTQYF. Written as DNA, the CDR3 is TGTGCCAGCAGTCTCCAGGGAGGACGCACAGATACGCAGTATTTT.

The chain is built from TRBV6-1 and TRBJ1-1, with TRBD1 identical over 8 bases. Germline CDR1 and CDR2: MNHNS and SASEGT. V shed 4 bases, J shed 13 bases, and the junction held 5 bases outside the gene matches. The CDR3 has 11 residues. CDR3: CASSVWTGSFF. In DNA form, the CDR3 reads TGTGCCAGCAGTGTTTGGACAGGGAGTTTCTTT.

V and J are TRBV27 and TRBJ2-3; no clear D. The CDR3 totals 16 residues. V lost 2 bases and J 3 bases, leaving 15 bases between the germline ends. Germline-derived CDR1 and CDR2 are MNHEY and SMNVEV (reference sequence). The CDR3 DNA reads TGTGCCAGCAGTTTAAATAAACGAACCGGGACAGATACGCAGTATTTT. Amino acid sequence: CASSLNKRTGTDTQYF.

The chain couples TRBV5-4 to TRBJ1-2, with TRBD1 matching 9 bases. This CDR3 spans 13 amino acids. Germline V gene sequence: CDR1 SGHNT, CDR2 YYREEE (reference sequence). The J segment lost 8 bases and the V segment lost 4 bases, leaving 6 bases of the junction unmatched. CDR3 in DNA: TGTGCCAGCAGCGGAGGGACAGGGATAGGCTACACCTTC. As protein: CASSGGTGIGYTF.

This chain connects TRBV5-1 to TRBJ2-1, with D possibly matching TRBD1 (5 bases). V was shortened by 2 bases and J by 9 bases, with 12 bases between the two germline ends. CDR1 and CDR2 (germline): SGHRS, YFSETQ. This CDR3 has 13 amino acids. CDR3 DNA sequence: TGCGCCAGCAGCTTTAGGAAGGGGTTTGAGCAGTTCTTC. Its protein is CASSFRKGFEQFF.

The rearrangement joins TRBV28 to TRBJ2-7; a possible D gene is TRBD1 (5 bases). This CDR3 is 15 amino acids long. In germline, CDR1 is MDHEN, CDR2 SYDVKM. The germline V and J ends were trimmed by 6 bases and 3 bases, with 18 bases remaining between them. The DNA for the CDR3 is TGTGCCAGCAGACCGGGCCTTGCAGGGTTCTACGAGCAGTACTTC. It specifies CASRPGLAGFYEQYF. The entire variable domain, with the rest obtained from reference TRBV28 and TRBJ2-7, is as follows: DVKVTQSSRYLVKRTGEKVFLECVQDMDHENMFWYRQDPGLGLRLIYFSYDVKMKEKGDIPEGYSVSREKKERFSLILESASTNQTSMYLCASRPGLAGFYEQYFGPGTRLTVT.

The rearrangement uses TRBV5-6 and TRBJ2-7; possible D gene TRBD1, 6 bases. Trimming took off 5 bases at V and 3 bases at J, with 15 bases between the two ends. In germline, CDR1 is SGHDT, CDR2 YYEEEE. There are 14 residues in the CDR3. The CDR3 coding sequence is TGTGCCAGCAGGGGGGCCGGGCCCCGCTACGAGCAGTACTTC. Its protein is CASRGAGPRYEQYF. Full variable domain (remainder filled in from reference TRBV5-6 and TRBJ2-7): DAGVTQSPTHLIKTRGQQVTLRCSPKSGHDTVSWYQQALGQGPQFIFQYYEEEERQRGNFPDRFSGHQFPNYSSELNVNALLLGDSALYLCASRGAGPRYEQYFGPGTRLTVT.

V and J are TRBV4-3 and TRBJ2-7; tentative D call: TRBD1 (6 bases). Between the trimmed V and J ends, which lost 0 bases and 3 bases, there was a span of 12 bases. Germline V gives CDR1 LGHNA, CDR2 YSLEER. The CDR3 extends over 15 amino acids. The CDR3 region is CASSQEKGHIYEQYF. The CDR3, as DNA: TGCGCCAGCAGCCAAGAAAAGGGACATATCTACGAGCAGTACTTC.

This clone was detected only a few times. V and J are TRBV29-1 and TRBJ1-6; maybe TRBD1 (6 bases). The CDR3 runs 14 residues. The germline V and J ends were trimmed by 4 bases and 7 bases, with 14 bases remaining between them. Germline V gives CDR1 SQVTM, CDR2 ANQGSEA. The CDR3 DNA follows: TGCAGCGTTGCTGAGGGGGGTCTAAATTCACCCCTCCACTTT. The encoded protein is CSVAEGGLNSPLHF.

The chain joins TRBV29-1 to TRBJ1-1; weak D call: TRBD1 (5 bases). V lost 4 bases, J lost 11 bases, and 20 bases lay in between. CDR1 is SQVTM, CDR2 ANQGSEA, per germline. The CDR3 is 13 residues long. CDR3 loop: CSVVSGKEVGAFF. The CDR3 DNA reads as TGCAGCGTTGTTTCAGGGAAAGAGGTTGGGGCTTTCTTT.

The rearrangement links TRBV7-2 to TRBJ1-6; 10 bases agree with TRBD1. CDR1 and CDR2 from the germline V gene are SGHTA and FQGNSA. Trimming cost V 1 base and J 9 bases; bases outside gene matches: 3. The CDR3 has 15 amino acids. The CDR3 DNA reads TGTGCCAGCAGCTTAGGACAGGGGGCTTTTTCACCCCTCCACTTT. It encodes CASSLGQGAFSPLHF.

V gene TRBV7-2 combines with J gene TRBJ2-1, with TRBD2 identical over 8 bases. Germline values: CDR1 SGHTA, CDR2 FQGNSA. The CDR3 consists of 19 residues. J lost 9 bases, V lost 4 bases, and 23 bases had no gene match. This CDR3 is CASSSRTSRSPVSPREQFF. CDR3 sequence (DNA): TGTGCCAGCAGCTCACGGACTAGCCGTTCCCCGGTTTCCCCTCGTGAGCAGTTCTTC.

In this sample, this clone turned up once. This sequence joins TRBV7-9 and TRBJ1-5; D remains ambiguous. Germline V lookup: CDR1 SEHNR, CDR2 FQNEAQ (reference sequence). V was shortened by 1 base and J by 4 bases, with 8 bases between the two germline ends. The CDR3 sequence is 14 residues long. The DNA for the CDR3 is TGTGCCAGCAGCTTAGACGCATCAAATCAGCCCCAGCATTTT. It codes for CASSLDASNQPQHF.

V and J are TRBV30 and TRBJ1-2; D is unclear. With 2 bases removed from V and 7 bases from J, the gap between germline ends came to 17 bases. CDR3 size: 14 residues. Per the germline V gene, CDR1 is GTSNPN and CDR2 is SVGIG (reference sequence). CDR3 sequence (DNA): TGTGCCTGGAGTACCTCGAGGGTGGTAGGTGGCTACACCTTC. The encoded protein is CAWSTSRVVGGYTF.

The rearrangement joins TRBV29-1 to TRBJ2-7; D ambiguous. Germline V lookup: CDR1 SQVTM, CDR2 ANQGSEA. The V end lost 6 bases, the J end lost 4 bases, and 13 bases lay between the germline ends. This CDR3 has 12 residues. The CDR3 protein is CSVRRTEYEQYF. The CDR3 region has the DNA TGCAGCGTCCGCCGAACAGAATACGAGCAGTACTTC.

The chain carries TRBV25-1 and TRBJ1-2; the match to TRBD1 covers 8 bases. The CDR3 consists of 14 residues. V gave up 4 bases and J gave up 8 bases; unmatched junction bases: 9. Germline V gene data show CDR1 as MGHDK and CDR2 as SYGVNS. The CDR3 is CASSAQTGVGGYTF. The CDR3 bases are TGTGCCAGCAGTGCCCAGACAGGGGTCGGAGGCTACACCTTC.